A single sample gave rise to the 21 T cell receptor beta chains below, sequenced in a study of T cells after yellow fever vaccination. TCRdb ran MiXCR on the 5' RACE reads and lists one entry per CDR3 protein. The table includes 300,000 to 350,000 distinct CDR3 sequences, roughly 4.3% detected once. This sample comprised PBMCs, obtained 5 days after the yellow fever booster vaccination. These receptors all come from a man aged 18 to 30 who received the YFV17D yellow fever vaccine.

The sample holds a few counts of this clonotype. V usage is TRBV28 and J usage is TRBJ2-5; D might be TRBD2 (6 bases). The CDR3 sequence is 15 residues long. The germline V gene encodes CDR1 MDHEN and CDR2 SYDVKM. Trimming took off 2 bases at V and 2 bases at J, with 12 bases between the two ends. The CDR3 bases are TGTGCCAGCAGTTTAGTGACCGGGAGTCAAGAGACCCAGTACTTC. It translates to CASSLVTGSQETQYF.

The sample holds many counts of this clonotype. The CDR3 sequence: CSARDLGTENIQYF. The CDR3 bases are TGCAGTGCTAGAGATCTAGGGACCGAAAACATTCAGTACTTC. The V and J genes are TRBV20-1 and TRBJ2-4; either TRBD1 or TRBD2 may fit D (5 bases each). V lost 0 bases and J lost 5, with 11 bases in between. In germline, CDR1 is DFQATT, CDR2 SNEGSKA (reference sequence). The CDR3 runs to 14 residues.

The J gene is TRBJ1-2, the V gene TRBV20-1; D possibly corresponds to TRBD1 (6 bases). V shed 5 bases and J shed 3 bases, with 22 bases lying between them. CDR1 is DFQATT, CDR2 SNEGSKA, per germline (reference sequence). This CDR3 has 16 amino acids. In nucleotides, the CDR3 is TGCAGTGCTGCGACCGACAGGATCAAGGGGTACTATGGCTACACCTTC. Translation gives CSAATDRIKGYYGYTF.

The genes are TRBV6-2 or TRBV6-3 and TRBJ2-3; 13 bases are a match to TRBD2. Germline V CDR1 and CDR2: MNHEY, SVGEGT. The CDR3 is 15 residues long. Trimming removed 6 bases from V and 4 bases from J; junction bases left unmatched: 4. CDR3 protein: CASSRTSGGPDTQYF. CDR3 DNA: TGTGCCAGCAGCCGGACTAGCGGGGGCCCAGATACGCAGTATTTT.

This clonotype turned up a few times. The chain joins TRBV12-3 or TRBV12-4 to TRBJ2-7; D may match TRBD1 or TRBD2 (6 bases each). The V gene lost 1 base and the J gene lost 7 bases, with 14 bases spanning the gap. The CDR3 runs to 14 residues. The CDR3 loop is CASSLEGGGREQYF. DNA of the CDR3: TGTGCCAGCAGTTTAGAAGGAGGGGGGCGGGAGCAGTACTTC.

The sample holds a few counts of this clonotype. The rearrangement links TRBV11-2 to TRBJ1-5; D remains ambiguous. Trimming removed 0 bases at V and 7 bases at J, with 7 bases between. This CDR3 is built from 13 residues. Germline V gene data show CDR1 as SGHAT and CDR2 as FQNNGV. The CDR3 here is CASSLDPFQPQHF. In DNA, the CDR3 is TGTGCCAGCAGCTTAGATCCATTCCAGCCCCAGCATTTT. The full variable domain, completed using reference TRBV11-2 and TRBJ1-5, is EAGVAQSPRYKIIEKRQSVAFWCNPISGHATLYWYQQILGQGPKLLIQFQNNGVVDDSQLPKDRFSAERLKGVDSTLKIQPAKLEDSAVYLCASSLDPFQPQHFGDGTRLSIL.

This clonotype was seen ten or more times. This chain connects TRBV7-9 to TRBJ2-1; the D call may be TRBD1 or TRBD2 (5 bases each). Germline V lookup: CDR1 SEHNR, CDR2 FQNEAQ (reference sequence). V gave up 5 bases and J gave up 9 bases, with 14 bases separating them. CDR3 length: 13 amino acids. This CDR3 is CASSPNPGGEQFF. Here the CDR3 DNA reads TGTGCCAGCAGCCCAAACCCTGGGGGTGAGCAGTTCTTC.

The sample holds many counts of this clonotype. This chain joins TRBV6-5 and TRBJ1-6; D is possibly TRBD1 (5 bases). The CDR3 length is 12 residues. Trimming took 4 bases from V and 8 from J, leaving 6 bases between them. Germline V gene lookup returns CDR1 MNHEY and CDR2 SVGAGI. The CDR3, as DNA: TGTGCCAGCAGTTCGACAGATTCACCCCTCCACTTT. Its protein is CASSSTDSPLHF.

This clonotype was found a few times. The chain is built from TRBV12-3 or TRBV12-4 and TRBJ1-6, with 7 bases matching TRBD1. This CDR3 contains 15 residues. V lost 6 bases, J lost 8 bases, and 10 bases stayed unmatched. The CDR3 spells CASRQPTGVDSPLHF. The CDR3 nucleotides are TGTGCCAGCAGGCAACCAACAGGGGTGGATTCACCCCTCCACTTT.

This clonotype was counted only a few times. The chain carries TRBV5-1 and TRBJ1-2, with a possible D match to TRBD1 (6 bases). V was clipped by 5 bases and J by 0 bases, with 14 bases between them. Germline CDR1 reads SGHRS; CDR2 reads YFSETQ. The CDR3 consists of 15 residues. The CDR3 sequence: CASRMEQGTNYGYTF. The CDR3 DNA reads TGCGCCAGCAGAATGGAACAGGGCACTAACTATGGCTACACCTTC.

This clonotype has just a few counts. The chain employs TRBV7-2 and TRBJ2-5; D gene unclear. This CDR3 has 12 amino acids. Trimming stripped 5 bases from V and 4 bases from J, with 8 bases between. In germline, CDR1 is SGHTA, CDR2 FQGNSA. CDR3 residues: CASSPMRETQYF. CDR3 bases: TGTGCCAGCAGCCCTATGAGAGAGACCCAGTACTTC. Full variable domain (remainder filled in from reference TRBV7-2 and TRBJ2-5): GAGVSQSPSNKVTEKGKDVELRCDPISGHTALYWYRQSLGQGLEFLIYFQGNSAPDKSGLPSDRFSAERTGGSVSTLTIQRTQQEDSAVYLCASSPMRETQYFGPGTRLLVL.

This clonotype was seen ten or more times. CDR3 nucleotides: TGCGCCAGCAGCCAAGGAGGGCAGGTTGAGCAGTTCTTC. This translates into CASSQGGQVEQFF. The chain joins TRBV4-1 to TRBJ2-1; D possibly corresponds to TRBD2 (5 bases). The CDR3 runs to 13 residues. V lost 1 base, J lost 9 bases, and 10 bases lay in between. Germline CDR1 reads MGHRA; CDR2 reads YSYEKL.

This clonotype was observed at least ten times. The V call is TRBV6-5, the J call TRBJ2-1, with D possibly matching TRBD2 (5 bases). CDR1 and CDR2 (germline): MNHEY, SVGAGI. There are 15 residues in the CDR3. V was clipped by 0 bases and J by 7 bases, with 13 bases between them. CDR3 nucleotides: TGTGCCAGCAGTTACTCCCCACGGTCGGGGAATGAGCAGTTCTTC. Its translation: CASSYSPRSGNEQFF.

There are many counts of this clonotype. J is TRBJ1-3 and V is TRBV7-6; D not resolved. Germline V lookup: CDR1 SGHVS, CDR2 FNYEAQ. V was pared by 5 bases and J by 0 bases, with 20 bases between. The CDR3 has 18 residues. Here the CDR3 reads CASSPSLPHTSSGNTIYF. The CDR3 nucleotides are TGTGCCAGCAGCCCCTCGCTCCCACACACGAGCTCTGGAAACACCATATATTTT.

Turning to this clonotype: At one of its ends the junction is not consistent with the germline gene, which may arise from a read error. J is TRBJ1-4 and V is TRBV18, with D maybe TRBD1 (6 bases). The CDR3 is made up of 16 amino acids. Germline CDR1 reads KGHSH; CDR2 reads LQKENI. The CDR3 region has the DNA TGTGCCAGCTCTCACCGGACAGCCGTTAATGATGAGAAACTGTTTTTT. Protein product: CASSHRTAVNDEKLFF.

In this sample, this clonotype turned up many times. The chain carries TRBV5-1 and TRBJ1-6, with TRBD1 as a possible D gene (6 bases). CDR3 length: 14 residues. The germline V and J ends were trimmed by 7 bases and 8 bases, with 16 bases remaining between them. Germline loops: CDR1 SGHRS, CDR2 YFSETQ. CDR3 sequence: CASSTGSTDSPLHF. CDR3 bases: TGCGCCAGCTCGACAGGATCTACGGATTCACCCCTCCACTTT. Together with reference TRBV5-1 and TRBJ1-6, the CDR3 gives the full variable domain: KAGVTQTPRYLIKTRGQQVTLSCSPISGHRSVSWYQQTPGQGLQFLFEYFSETQRNKGNFPGRFSGRQFSNSRSEMNVSTLELGDSALYLCASSTGSTDSPLHFGNGTRLTVT.

This clonotype showed up many times. The J gene is TRBJ1-1, the V gene TRBV5-6; D unresolved. The germline gives CDR1 SGHDT, CDR2 YYEEEE. The V and J ends lost 3 bases and 1 base respectively, with 13 bases between them. The CDR3 contains 15 residues. The CDR3 sequence: CASSYLPVKNTEAFF. DNA of the CDR3: TGTGCCAGCAGCTACCTCCCAGTAAAGAACACTGAAGCTTTCTTT.

The table lists this clonotype with a few counts. The chain couples TRBV9 to TRBJ1-1; maybe TRBD1 (5 bases). This CDR3 is built from 14 residues. The germline V gene has CDR1 SGDLS and CDR2 YYNGEE. Trimming pared 3 bases from V and 10 bases from J, leaving 19 bases between. Here the CDR3 reads CASSDAHSGGVAFF. CDR3 bases: TGTGCCAGCAGCGATGCCCACAGTGGGGGTGTAGCTTTCTTT.

CDR3 residues: CASSQGEGSEQYF. The DNA for the CDR3 is TGCGCCAGCAGCCAAGGAGAAGGGAGCGAGCAGTACTTC. The chain employs TRBV4-3 and TRBJ2-7, with D possibly TRBD2 on 5 matching bases. This CDR3 comprises 13 residues. Germline CDR1 and CDR2: LGHNA and YSLEER. The germline V and J ends were trimmed by 1 base and 6 bases, with 10 bases remaining between them.

The sample holds a few counts of this clonotype. V and J are TRBV6-2 or TRBV6-3 and TRBJ2-7; possibly TRBD1 or TRBD2 for D (5 bases each). V was pared by 9 bases and J by 2 bases, with 23 bases between. Per germline, CDR1 MNHEY and CDR2 SVGEGT. The CDR3 spans 16 residues. Written as DNA, the CDR3 is TGTGCCAGTCAAGGGGCGGACTTCGAGTACCCCTACGAGCAGTACTTC. Translated: CASQGADFEYPYEQYF.

The rearrangement uses TRBV7-9 and TRBJ1-2; 7 nucleotides agree with TRBD1. CDR1 SEHNR and CDR2 FQNEAQ come from the germline V gene (reference sequence). Losses at the gene ends were 7 bases for V and 5 bases for J; bases not matched to a gene: 7. This CDR3 has 13 amino acids. CDR3 protein: CASTLDRAYGYTF. The CDR3, as DNA: TGTGCCAGCACCCTAGACAGGGCTTATGGCTACACCTTC.